Following are 19 T cell receptor beta chains from one sample sequenced in a study of blood T cells in healthy people across ages. For the second PCR, which ran for roughly 6 to 11 cycles, a sample-barcoded 5' primer and a J-beta primer mix were used. TCRdb re-called the 5' RACE reads with MiXCR, one entry per CDR3 protein. The sample lists around 2 million distinct CDR3 sequences; about 39% were seen once. The sample taken for sequencing was blood. These receptors came from a human donor in good health.

The chain employs TRBV28 and TRBJ1-1; D is undetermined. Deletions cut 3 bases from V and 4 bases from J, with 15 bases between. The CDR3 length is 15 residues. Germline V gene data show CDR1 as MDHEN and CDR2 as SYDVKM. The CDR3 sequence: CASSLGGIRGTEAFF. Here the CDR3 DNA reads TGTGCCAGCAGTTTGGGAGGGATCCGCGGCACTGAAGCTTTCTTT.

This chain links TRBV10-3 with TRBJ1-1; maybe TRBD1 (6 bases). Germline CDR1 ENHRY, CDR2 SYGVKD. With 3 bases removed from V and 5 bases from J, the gap between germline ends came to 19 bases. The CDR3 extends over 16 amino acids. The CDR3: CAISDPGKKGGTEAFF. The CDR3 DNA reads TGTGCCATCAGTGACCCCGGGAAAAAGGGGGGGACTGAAGCTTTCTTT.

This clonotype has a handful of counts. The CDR3, as DNA: TGCAGCCCCTCGGGGGACTACGAGCAGTACTTC. Protein: CSPSGDYEQYF. This chain joins TRBV29-1 and TRBJ2-7; D perhaps matches TRBD2 (6 bases). Germline CDR1 SQVTM, CDR2 ANQGSEA. This CDR3 contains 11 residues. Between the trimmed V and J ends, which lost 8 bases and 3 bases, there was a span of 11 bases.

This clonotype was observed a few times. The V gene is TRBV4-2, the J gene TRBJ1-1; no reliable D call. The CDR3 consists of 15 residues. The germline gives CDR1 LGHNA, CDR2 YNFKEQ. Trimming pared 3 bases from V and 6 bases from J, leaving 17 bases between. CDR3 residues: CASSHPPLGGSEAFF. The CDR3, as DNA: TGTGCCAGCAGCCACCCGCCCCTCGGAGGCTCTGAAGCTTTCTTT.

This clonotype was detected a few times. The rearrangement joins TRBV6-5 to TRBJ2-1, with unresolved D. The CDR3 contains 16 residues. Germline V CDR1 and CDR2: MNHEY, SVGAGI. V lost 0 bases and J 5 bases, leaving 14 bases between the germline ends. The CDR3 is CASSYSILAVNNEQFF. CDR3 nucleotides: TGTGCCAGCAGTTACTCAATCTTAGCAGTGAACAATGAGCAGTTCTTC.

The table lists this clonotype with a few counts. The chain is built from TRBV15 and TRBJ2-7; 9 bases are a match to TRBD1. Germline assignment: CDR1 LNHNV and CDR2 YYDKDF (reference sequence). V lost 3 bases, J lost 1 base, and 10 bases stayed unmatched. This CDR3 spans 17 amino acids. This CDR3 reads CATSSTTGTGPSYEQYF. Written as DNA, the CDR3 is TGTGCCACCAGCAGCACAACCGGGACAGGGCCATCCTACGAGCAGTACTTC.

The V call is TRBV29-1, the J call TRBJ2-1, with 8 bases lining up with TRBD1. This CDR3 is built from 12 residues. CDR1 is SQVTM, CDR2 ANQGSEA, per germline. The CDR3 DNA reads as TGCAGTGCTAGAACAGGGGGCAATGAGCAGTTCTTC. This codes for CSARTGGNEQFF.

The rearrangement joins TRBV11-2 to TRBJ2-5; D call uncertain. The germline V gene encodes CDR1 SGHAT and CDR2 FQNNGV. Trimming took 0 bases from V and 3 from J, leaving 8 bases between them. This CDR3 region has 14 residues. This CDR3 is CASSLDQRKETQYF. CDR3 nucleotide sequence: TGTGCCAGCAGCTTAGACCAGCGAAAAGAGACCCAGTACTTC.

This clonotype has a handful of counts. This rearrangement joins TRBV5-1 to TRBJ2-3; no definite D call. The CDR3 runs to 16 residues. Per the germline V gene, CDR1 is SGHRS and CDR2 is YFSETQ. V lost 0 bases to trimming and J lost 0 bases, with 11 bases between them. The CDR3 bases are TGCGCCAGCAGCTTGGGTTTAGACGGGAGCACAGATACGCAGTATTTT. Translated, it gives CASSLGLDGSTDTQYF.

For the CDR3, the DNA is TGTGCCAGCAGTTTTAATACGGCAGAATCTTACTCCTACGAGCAGTACTTC. Its translation is CASSFNTAESYSYEQYF. J is TRBJ2-7 and V is TRBV28, with D uncertain. With 3 bases removed from V and 0 bases from J, the gap between germline ends came to 18 bases. The CDR3 covers 17 residues. The germline gives CDR1 MDHEN, CDR2 SYDVKM.

This clonotype was counted only a few times. This rearrangement joins TRBV2 to TRBJ2-3, with 7 bases aligning to TRBD2. CDR1 is SNHLY and CDR2 is FYNNEI in the germline V gene. Germline trimming cut 6 bases from V and 3 bases from J; bases unmatched to any gene: 12. The CDR3 runs 16 residues. CDR3 bases: TGTGCCAGCAGGGGGAGGGGTCCCCGGGGTACAGATACGCAGTATTTT. Residues: CASRGRGPRGTDTQYF.

The rearrangement links TRBV20-1 to TRBJ1-5; TRBD1 aligns across 8 bases. V shed 1 base and J 3 bases; nucleotides not matched to a gene: 5. Looked up from germline, CDR1 is DFQATT and CDR2 is SNEGSKA (reference sequence). The CDR3 covers 15 residues. In DNA form, the CDR3 reads TGCAGTGCTAGAGTTACAGGGGGTCTCAATCAGCCCCAGCATTTT. It yields the protein CSARVTGGLNQPQHF.

This chain links TRBV14 with TRBJ2-1; 7 nucleotides agree with TRBD1. The junction had 21 bases not matched to a gene; V was cut back by 5 bases and J by 8 bases. Germline V gene sequence: CDR1 SGHDN, CDR2 FVKESK. The CDR3 runs to 18 residues. This CDR3 is CASSNPWRPGQARDEQFF. DNA of the CDR3: TGTGCCAGCAGCAATCCATGGCGCCCAGGACAGGCTAGGGATGAGCAGTTCTTC.

The chain employs TRBV19 and TRBJ2-7, with 7 bases matching TRBD1. Germline loops: CDR1 LNHDA, CDR2 SQIVND (reference sequence). V shed 4 bases, J shed 6 bases, and the junction held 3 bases outside the gene matches. This CDR3 is 12 amino acids long. The CDR3 is CASSTRGSEQYF. CDR3 bases: TGTGCCAGTAGTACCAGGGGGTCCGAGCAGTACTTC.

To note about this clonotype: One end of the junction is discordant with germline, which a read error may explain. V and J are TRBV9 and TRBJ1-1; a weak D match, TRBD1 (5 bases). This CDR3 region has 13 residues. Germline CDR1 and CDR2: SGDLS and YYNGEE. The CDR3 DNA sequence: TGTACCAGCAGCCTCGTAGGGGACACTGAAGCTTTCTTT. Its translation is CTSSLVGDTEAFF.

This clonotype was seen a handful of times. The chain combines TRBV3-1 with TRBJ2-7; D gene unclear. This CDR3 has 14 residues. The germline CDR1 and CDR2 sequences are LGHDT and YNNKEL (reference sequence). Trimming cost V 5 bases and J 10 bases, with 21 bases left between them. The CDR3 DNA reads TGTGCCAGCAGCGTGGGCGCGCCGGAAGAGACTCAGTACTTC. It translates to CASSVGAPEETQYF.

This rearrangement joins TRBV29-1 to TRBJ2-1; a possible D gene is TRBD1 (6 bases). The V end was cut by 7 bases, the J end by 4 bases, with 11 bases between. Germline V gene lookup returns CDR1 SQVTM and CDR2 ANQGSEA. There are 12 residues in the CDR3. The CDR3 loop reads CSGGLFYNEQFF. CDR3 in DNA: TGCAGCGGGGGGCTCTTTTACAATGAGCAGTTCTTC.

The chain couples TRBV9 to TRBJ2-7, with D perhaps TRBD1 or TRBD2 (6 bases each). The V gene lost 5 bases and the J gene lost 2 bases, with 20 bases spanning the gap. Germline V gene sequence: CDR1 SGDLS, CDR2 YYNGEE. The CDR3 has 16 amino acids. The CDR3 protein is CASSRLGGDTTYEQYF. CDR3 nucleotides: TGTGCCAGCAGTCGCCTGGGCGGGGACACTACCTACGAGCAGTACTTC.

This clonotype has only a few counts. The V gene is TRBV20-1, the J gene TRBJ1-1; D gene uncertain. V was cut by 2 bases and J by 2 bases, with 9 bases left in between. Germline V gene lookup returns CDR1 DFQATT and CDR2 SNEGSKA (reference sequence). The CDR3 length is 13 residues. The CDR3 here is CSARTTINTEAFF. The CDR3 nucleotides read TGCAGTGCTAGAACCACAATAAACACTGAAGCTTTCTTT.